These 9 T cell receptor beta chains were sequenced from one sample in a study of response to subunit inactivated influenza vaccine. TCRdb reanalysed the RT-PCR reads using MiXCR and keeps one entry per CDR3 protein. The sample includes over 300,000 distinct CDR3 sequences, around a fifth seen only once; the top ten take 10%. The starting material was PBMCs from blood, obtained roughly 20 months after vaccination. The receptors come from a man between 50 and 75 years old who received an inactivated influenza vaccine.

The CDR3 protein is CASSSGTFDNEQFF. CDR3 nucleotide sequence: TGTGCCAGCAGTTCCGGGACTTTCGACAATGAGCAGTTCTTC. V usage is TRBV11-1 and J usage is TRBJ2-1, with D possibly matching TRBD2 (6 bases). The V gene's germline CDR1 is SGHAT and CDR2 FQDESV (reference sequence). The ends were cut back, 6 bases at V and 5 bases at J, with 14 bases in the middle. This CDR3 spans 14 amino acids.

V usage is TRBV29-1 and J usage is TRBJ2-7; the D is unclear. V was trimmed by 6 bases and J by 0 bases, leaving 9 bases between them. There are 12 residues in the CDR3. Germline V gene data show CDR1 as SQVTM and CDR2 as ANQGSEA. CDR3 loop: CSVYTVSYEQYF. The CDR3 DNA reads TGCAGCGTGTATACAGTCTCCTACGAGCAGTACTTC.

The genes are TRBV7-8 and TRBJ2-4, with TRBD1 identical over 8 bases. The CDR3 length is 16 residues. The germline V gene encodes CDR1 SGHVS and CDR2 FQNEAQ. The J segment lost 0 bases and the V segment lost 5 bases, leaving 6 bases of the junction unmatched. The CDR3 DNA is TGTGCCAGCAGCCCGGACAGGGCCCGAGCCAAAAACATTCAGTACTTC. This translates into CASSPDRARAKNIQYF.

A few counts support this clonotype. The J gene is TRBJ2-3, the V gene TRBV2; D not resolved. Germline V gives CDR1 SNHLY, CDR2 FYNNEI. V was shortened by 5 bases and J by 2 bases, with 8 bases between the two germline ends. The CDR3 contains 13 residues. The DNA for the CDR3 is TGTGCCAGCAGTACTGGGCTCACAGATACGCAGTATTTT. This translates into CASSTGLTDTQYF.

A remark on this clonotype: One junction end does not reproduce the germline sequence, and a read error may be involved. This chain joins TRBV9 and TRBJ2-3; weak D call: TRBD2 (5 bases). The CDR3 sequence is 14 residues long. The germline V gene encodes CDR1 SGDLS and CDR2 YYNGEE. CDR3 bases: TGTGCCAGTGGGAAGGACTTCGGCACAAATACGCAGTATTTT. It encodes CASGKDFGTNTQYF.

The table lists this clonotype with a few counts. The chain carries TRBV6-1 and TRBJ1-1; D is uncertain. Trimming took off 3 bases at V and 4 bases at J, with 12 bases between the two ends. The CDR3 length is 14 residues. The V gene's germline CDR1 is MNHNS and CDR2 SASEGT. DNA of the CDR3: TGTGCCAGCAGTGATCGGGCCCCGAGCACTGAAGCTTTCTTT. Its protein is CASSDRAPSTEAFF.

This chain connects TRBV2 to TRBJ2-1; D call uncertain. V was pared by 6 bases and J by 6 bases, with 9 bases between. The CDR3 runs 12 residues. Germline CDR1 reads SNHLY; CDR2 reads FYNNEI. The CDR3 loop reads CASRFNRNEQFF. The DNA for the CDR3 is TGTGCCAGCAGGTTCAATCGCAATGAGCAGTTCTTC.

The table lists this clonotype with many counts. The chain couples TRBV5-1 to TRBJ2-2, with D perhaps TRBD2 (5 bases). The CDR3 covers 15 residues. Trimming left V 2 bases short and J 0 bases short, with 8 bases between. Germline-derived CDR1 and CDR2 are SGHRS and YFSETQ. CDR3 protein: CASSFGGSNTGELFF. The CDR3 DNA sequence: TGCGCCAGCAGCTTCGGAGGCTCGAACACCGGGGAGCTGTTTTTT.

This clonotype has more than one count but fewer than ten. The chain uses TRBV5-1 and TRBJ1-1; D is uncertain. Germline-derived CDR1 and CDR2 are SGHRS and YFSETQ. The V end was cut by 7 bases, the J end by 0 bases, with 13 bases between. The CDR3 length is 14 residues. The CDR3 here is CASRLQNMNTEAFF. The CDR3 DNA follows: TGCGCCAGCCGACTACAGAATATGAACACTGAAGCTTTCTTT.